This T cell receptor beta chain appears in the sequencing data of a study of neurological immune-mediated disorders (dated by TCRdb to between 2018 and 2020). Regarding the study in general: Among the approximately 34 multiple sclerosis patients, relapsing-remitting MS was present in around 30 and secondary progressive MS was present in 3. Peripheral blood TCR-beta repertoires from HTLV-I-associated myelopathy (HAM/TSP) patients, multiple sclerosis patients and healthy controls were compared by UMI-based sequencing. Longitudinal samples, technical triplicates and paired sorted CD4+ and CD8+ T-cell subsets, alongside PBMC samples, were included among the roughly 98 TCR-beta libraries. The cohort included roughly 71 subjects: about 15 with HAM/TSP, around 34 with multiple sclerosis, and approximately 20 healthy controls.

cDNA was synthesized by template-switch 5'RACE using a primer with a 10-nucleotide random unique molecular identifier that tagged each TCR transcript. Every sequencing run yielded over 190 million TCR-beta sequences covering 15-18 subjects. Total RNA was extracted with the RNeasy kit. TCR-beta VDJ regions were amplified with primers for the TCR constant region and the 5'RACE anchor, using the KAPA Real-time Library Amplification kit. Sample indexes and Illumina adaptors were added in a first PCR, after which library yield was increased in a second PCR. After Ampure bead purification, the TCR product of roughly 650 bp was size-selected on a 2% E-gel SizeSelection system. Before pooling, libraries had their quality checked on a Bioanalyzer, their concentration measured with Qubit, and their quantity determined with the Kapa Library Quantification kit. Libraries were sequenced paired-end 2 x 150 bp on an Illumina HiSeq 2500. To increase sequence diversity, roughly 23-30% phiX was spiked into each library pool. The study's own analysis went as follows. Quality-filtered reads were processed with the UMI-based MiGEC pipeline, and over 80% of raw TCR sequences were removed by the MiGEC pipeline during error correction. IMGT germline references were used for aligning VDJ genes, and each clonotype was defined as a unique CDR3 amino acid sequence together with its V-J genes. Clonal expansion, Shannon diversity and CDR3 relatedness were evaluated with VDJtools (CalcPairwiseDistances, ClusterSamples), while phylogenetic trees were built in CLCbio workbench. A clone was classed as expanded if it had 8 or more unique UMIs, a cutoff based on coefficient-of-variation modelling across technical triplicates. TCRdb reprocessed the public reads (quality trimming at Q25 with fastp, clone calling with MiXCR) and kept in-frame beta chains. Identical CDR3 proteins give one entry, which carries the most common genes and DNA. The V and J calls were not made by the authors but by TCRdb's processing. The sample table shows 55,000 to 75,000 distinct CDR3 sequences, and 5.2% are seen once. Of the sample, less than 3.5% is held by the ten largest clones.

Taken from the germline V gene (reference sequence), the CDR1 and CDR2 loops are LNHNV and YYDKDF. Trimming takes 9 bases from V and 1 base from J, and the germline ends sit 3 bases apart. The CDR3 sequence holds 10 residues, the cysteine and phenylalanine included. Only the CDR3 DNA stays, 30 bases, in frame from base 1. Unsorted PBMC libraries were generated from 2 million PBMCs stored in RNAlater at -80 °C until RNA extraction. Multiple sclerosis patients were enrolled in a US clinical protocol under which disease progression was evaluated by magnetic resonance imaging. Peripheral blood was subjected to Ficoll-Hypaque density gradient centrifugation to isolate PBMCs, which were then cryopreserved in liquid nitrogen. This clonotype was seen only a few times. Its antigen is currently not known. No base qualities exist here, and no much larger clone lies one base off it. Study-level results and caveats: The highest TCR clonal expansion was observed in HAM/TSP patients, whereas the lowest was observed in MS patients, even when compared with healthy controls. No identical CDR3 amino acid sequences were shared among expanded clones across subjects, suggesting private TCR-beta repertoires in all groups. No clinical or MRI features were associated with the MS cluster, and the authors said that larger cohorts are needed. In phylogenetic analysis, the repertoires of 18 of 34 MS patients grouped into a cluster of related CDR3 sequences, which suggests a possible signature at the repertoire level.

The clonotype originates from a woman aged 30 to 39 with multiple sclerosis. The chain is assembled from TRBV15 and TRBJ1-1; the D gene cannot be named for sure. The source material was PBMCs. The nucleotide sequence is TGTGCCACAGGGAACACTGAAGCTTTCTTT. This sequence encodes CATGNTEAFF.